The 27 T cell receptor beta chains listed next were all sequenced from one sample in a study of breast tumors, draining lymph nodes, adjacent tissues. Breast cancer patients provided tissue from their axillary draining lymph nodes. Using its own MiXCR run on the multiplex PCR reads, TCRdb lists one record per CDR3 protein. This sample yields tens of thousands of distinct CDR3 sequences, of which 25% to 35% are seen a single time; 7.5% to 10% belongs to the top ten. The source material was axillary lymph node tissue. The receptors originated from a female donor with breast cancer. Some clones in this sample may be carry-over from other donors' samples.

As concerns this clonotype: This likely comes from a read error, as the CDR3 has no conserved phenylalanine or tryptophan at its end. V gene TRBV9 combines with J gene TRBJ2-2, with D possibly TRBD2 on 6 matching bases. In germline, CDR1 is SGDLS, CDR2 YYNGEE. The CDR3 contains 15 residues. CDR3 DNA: TGTGCCGGCAGCGTAGGGAGGCTTCGGACCGGGGAGCTGTTTTCT. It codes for CAGSVGRLRTGELFS.

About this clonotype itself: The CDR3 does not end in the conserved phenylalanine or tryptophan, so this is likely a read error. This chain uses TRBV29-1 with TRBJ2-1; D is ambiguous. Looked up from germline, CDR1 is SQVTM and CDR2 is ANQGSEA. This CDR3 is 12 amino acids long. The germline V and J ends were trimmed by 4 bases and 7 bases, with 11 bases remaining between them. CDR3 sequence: CSVAQNFNEQFL. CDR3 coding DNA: TGCAGCGTTGCGCAGAACTTTAATGAGCAGTTCCTC.

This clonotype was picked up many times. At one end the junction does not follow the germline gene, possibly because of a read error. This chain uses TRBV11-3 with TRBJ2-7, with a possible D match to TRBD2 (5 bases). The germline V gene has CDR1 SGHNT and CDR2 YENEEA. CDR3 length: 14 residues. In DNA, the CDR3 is TGTGCCACCAGCTTAGCAGGAGAGGGCTACGAGCAGTACTTC. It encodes CATSLAGEGYEQYF.

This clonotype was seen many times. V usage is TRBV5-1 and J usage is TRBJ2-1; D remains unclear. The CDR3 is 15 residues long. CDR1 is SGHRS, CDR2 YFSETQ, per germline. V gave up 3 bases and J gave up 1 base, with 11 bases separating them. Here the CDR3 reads CASSWGGTSYNEQFF. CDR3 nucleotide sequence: TGCGCCAGCAGCTGGGGTGGAACTTCCTACAATGAGCAGTTCTTC. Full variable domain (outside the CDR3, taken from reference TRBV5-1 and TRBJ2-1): KAGVTQTPRYLIKTRGQQVTLSCSPISGHRSVSWYQQTPGQGLQFLFEYFSETQRNKGNFPGRFSGRQFSNSRSEMNVSTLELGDSALYLCASSWGGTSYNEQFFGPGTRLTVL.

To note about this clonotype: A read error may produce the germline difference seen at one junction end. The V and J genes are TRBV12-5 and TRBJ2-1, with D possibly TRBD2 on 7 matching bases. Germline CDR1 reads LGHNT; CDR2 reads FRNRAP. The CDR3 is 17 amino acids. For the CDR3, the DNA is TGTGCTAGTGCCACCGAAGGGGGGGACAAAAGCTACAATGGGCAGTTCTTC. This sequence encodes CASATEGGDKSYNGQFF.

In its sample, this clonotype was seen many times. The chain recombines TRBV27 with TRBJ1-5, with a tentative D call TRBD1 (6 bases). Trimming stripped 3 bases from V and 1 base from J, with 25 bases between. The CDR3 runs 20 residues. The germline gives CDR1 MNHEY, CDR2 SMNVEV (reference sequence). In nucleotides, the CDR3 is TGTGCCAGCAGTTTGTGGTCAGAGGGGGTAAGACTGAGAAGCAATCAGCCCCAGCATTTT. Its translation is CASSLWSEGVRLRSNQPQHF.

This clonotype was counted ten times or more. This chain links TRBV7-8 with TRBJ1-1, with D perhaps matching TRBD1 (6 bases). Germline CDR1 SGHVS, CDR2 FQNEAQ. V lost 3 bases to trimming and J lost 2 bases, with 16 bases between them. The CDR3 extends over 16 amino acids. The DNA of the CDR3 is TGTGCCAGCAGCTTTGGGGGGGGCAGAAGAAACACTGAAGCTTTCTTT. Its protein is CASSFGGGRRNTEAFF.

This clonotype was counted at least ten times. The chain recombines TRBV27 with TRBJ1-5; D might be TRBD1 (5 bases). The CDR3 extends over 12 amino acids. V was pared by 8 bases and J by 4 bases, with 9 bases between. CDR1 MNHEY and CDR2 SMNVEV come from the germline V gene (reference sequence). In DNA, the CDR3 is TGTGCCAGCGGGGGGGGGAATCAGCCCCAGCATTTT. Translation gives CASGGGNQPQHF.

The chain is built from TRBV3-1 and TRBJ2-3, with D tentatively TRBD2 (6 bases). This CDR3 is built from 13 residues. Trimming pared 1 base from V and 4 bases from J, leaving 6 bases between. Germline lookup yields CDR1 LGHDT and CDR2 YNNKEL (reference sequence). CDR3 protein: CASSQAGADTQYF. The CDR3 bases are TGTGCCAGCAGCCAAGCGGGAGCAGATACGCAGTATTTT.

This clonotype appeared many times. CDR3 nucleotides: TGTGCCAGTTCCACAGGGAGGAGAGAGACCCAGTACTTC. Translating gives CASSTGRRETQYF. The chain has TRBV12-3 or TRBV12-4 and TRBJ2-5, with D perhaps matching TRBD1 or TRBD2 (6 bases each). Between the trimmed V and J ends, which lost 9 bases and 4 bases, there was a span of 15 bases. This CDR3 has 13 amino acids.

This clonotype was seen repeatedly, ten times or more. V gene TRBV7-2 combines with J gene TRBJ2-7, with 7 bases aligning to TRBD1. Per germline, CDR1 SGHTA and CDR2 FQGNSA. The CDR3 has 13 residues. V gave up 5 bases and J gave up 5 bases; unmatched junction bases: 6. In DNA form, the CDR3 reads TGTGCCAGCAGCGTACAGGGGTGGGACGAGCAGTACTTC. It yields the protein CASSVQGWDEQYF.

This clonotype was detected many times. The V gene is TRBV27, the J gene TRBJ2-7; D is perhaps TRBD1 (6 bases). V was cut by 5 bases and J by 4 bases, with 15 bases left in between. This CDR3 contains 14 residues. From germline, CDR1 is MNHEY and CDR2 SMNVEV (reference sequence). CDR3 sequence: CASSIGQGKYEQYF. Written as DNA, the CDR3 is TGTGCCAGCAGTATAGGGCAGGGGAAATACGAGCAGTACTTC.

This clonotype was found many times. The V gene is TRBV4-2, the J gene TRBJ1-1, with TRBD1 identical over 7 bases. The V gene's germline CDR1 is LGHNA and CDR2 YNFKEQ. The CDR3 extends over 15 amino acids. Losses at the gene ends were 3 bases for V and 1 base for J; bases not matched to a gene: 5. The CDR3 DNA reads TGTGCCAGCAGCCAGGATGGGACAGCGAACACTGAAGCTTTCTTT. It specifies CASSQDGTANTEAFF.

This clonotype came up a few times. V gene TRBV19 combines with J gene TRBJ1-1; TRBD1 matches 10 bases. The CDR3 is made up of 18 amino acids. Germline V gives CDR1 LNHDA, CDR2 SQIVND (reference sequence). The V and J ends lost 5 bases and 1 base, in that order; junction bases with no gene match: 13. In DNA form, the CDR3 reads TGTGCCAGTAGTCCCCACGTCGGACAGGGGGTAAAGAACACTGAAGCTTTCTTT. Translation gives CASSPHVGQGVKNTEAFF.

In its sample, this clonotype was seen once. DNA for the CDR3: TGTGCCAGCAGTTACTCGAAAGAGGGATTGAACACTGAAGCTTTCTTT. Its protein product is CASSYSKEGLNTEAFF. This rearrangement joins TRBV6-5 to TRBJ1-1; unclear D gene. CDR1 MNHEY and CDR2 SVGAGI come from the germline V gene. This CDR3 spans 16 amino acids. The V gene lost 0 bases and the J gene lost 0 bases, with 11 bases spanning the gap.

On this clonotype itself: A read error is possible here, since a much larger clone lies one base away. Here the CDR3 DNA reads TGCGCCAGCAGCTTGTTACGGGATAACAATGGGCAGTTCTTC. Its protein is CASSLLRDNNGQFF. J is TRBJ2-1 and V is TRBV5-1, with D possibly TRBD2 on 5 matching bases. CDR1 SGHRS and CDR2 YFSETQ come from the germline V gene. The CDR3 is 14 amino acids.

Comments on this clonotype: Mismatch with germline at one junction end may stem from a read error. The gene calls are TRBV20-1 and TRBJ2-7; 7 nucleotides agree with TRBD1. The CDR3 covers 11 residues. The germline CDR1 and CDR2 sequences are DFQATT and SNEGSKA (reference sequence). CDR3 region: CGAATGEEQSF. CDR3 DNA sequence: TGCGGTGCAGCCACAGGGGAAGAGCAGTCCTTC.

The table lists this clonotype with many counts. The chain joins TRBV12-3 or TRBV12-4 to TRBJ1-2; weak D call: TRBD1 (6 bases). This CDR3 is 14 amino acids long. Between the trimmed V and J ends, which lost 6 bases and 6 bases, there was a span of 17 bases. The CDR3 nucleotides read TGTGCCAGCAGCCCTTCGGGACACGGACATGGCTACACCTTC. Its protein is CASSPSGHGHGYTF.

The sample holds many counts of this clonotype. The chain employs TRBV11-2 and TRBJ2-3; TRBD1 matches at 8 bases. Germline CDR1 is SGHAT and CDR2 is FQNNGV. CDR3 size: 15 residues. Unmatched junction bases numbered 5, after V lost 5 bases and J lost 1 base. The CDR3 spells CASSDLGQGTDTQYF. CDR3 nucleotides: TGTGCCAGCAGCGATTTGGGACAGGGCACAGATACGCAGTATTTT.

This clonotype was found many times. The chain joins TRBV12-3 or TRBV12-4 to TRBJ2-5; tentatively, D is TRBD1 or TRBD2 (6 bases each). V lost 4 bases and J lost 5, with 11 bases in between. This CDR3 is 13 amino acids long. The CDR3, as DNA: TGTGCCAGCAGTTCCGGGGGCAGTGAGACCCAGTACTTC. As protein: CASSSGGSETQYF.

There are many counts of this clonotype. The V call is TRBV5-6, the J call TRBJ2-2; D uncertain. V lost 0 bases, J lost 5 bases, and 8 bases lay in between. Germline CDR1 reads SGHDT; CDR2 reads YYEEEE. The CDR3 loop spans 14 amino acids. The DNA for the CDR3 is TGTGCCAGCAGCTTGGTTCCCAGAACCGGGGAGCTGTTTTTT. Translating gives CASSLVPRTGELFF.

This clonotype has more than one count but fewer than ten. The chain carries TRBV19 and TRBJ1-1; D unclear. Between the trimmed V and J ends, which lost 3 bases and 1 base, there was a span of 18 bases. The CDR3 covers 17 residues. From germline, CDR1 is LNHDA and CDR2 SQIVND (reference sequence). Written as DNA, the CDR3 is TGTGCCAGTAGTATCCGGTCGACCTCAAGCAGGAACACTGAAGCTTTCTTT. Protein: CASSIRSTSSRNTEAFF.

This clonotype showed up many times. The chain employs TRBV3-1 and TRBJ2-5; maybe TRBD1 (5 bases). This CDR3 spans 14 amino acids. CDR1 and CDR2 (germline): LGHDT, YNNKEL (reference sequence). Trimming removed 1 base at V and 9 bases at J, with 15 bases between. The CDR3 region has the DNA TGTGCCAGCAGCCAAGCGGCCGCCAAAGGGGCCCAGTACTTC. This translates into CASSQAAAKGAQYF.

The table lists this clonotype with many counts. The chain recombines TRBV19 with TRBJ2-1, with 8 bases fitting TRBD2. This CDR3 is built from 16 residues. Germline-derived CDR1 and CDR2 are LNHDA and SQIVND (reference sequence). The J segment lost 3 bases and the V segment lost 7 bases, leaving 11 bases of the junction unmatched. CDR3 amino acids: CASNKEREGIYNEQFF. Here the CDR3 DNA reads TGTGCCAGTAACAAGGAACGGGAGGGAATCTACAATGAGCAGTTCTTC.

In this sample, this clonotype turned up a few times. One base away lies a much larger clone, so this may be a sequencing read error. This CDR3 reads CSARGGGRLTTGELFF. The CDR3 DNA is TGCAGTGCTAGGGGGGGGGGCAGGTTGACCACCGGGGAGCTGTTTTTT. This rearrangement joins TRBV20-1 to TRBJ2-2; tentative D call: TRBD2 (7 bases). Germline V gene data show CDR1 as DFQATT and CDR2 as SNEGSKA (reference sequence). The CDR3 contains 16 residues. V dropped 3 bases and J dropped 4 bases, with 18 bases sitting between them.

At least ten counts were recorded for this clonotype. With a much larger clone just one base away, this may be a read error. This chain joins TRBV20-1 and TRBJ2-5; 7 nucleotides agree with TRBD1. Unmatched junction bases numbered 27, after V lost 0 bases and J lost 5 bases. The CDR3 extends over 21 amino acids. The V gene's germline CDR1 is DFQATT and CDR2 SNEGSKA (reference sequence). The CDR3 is CSARDHRGGSRGTWLGETQYF. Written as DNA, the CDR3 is TGCAGTGCTAGAGATCACAGGGGCGGGTCTCGGGGAACCTGGCTTGGGGAGACCCAGTACTTC.

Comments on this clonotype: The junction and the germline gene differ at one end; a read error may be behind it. Here the CDR3 reads CASSSSLSSYEQYF. CDR3 bases: TGCGCCAGCAGTTCATCTTTGTCCTCCTACGAGCAGTACTTC. This chain uses TRBV5-4 with TRBJ2-7; no definite D call. The length of the CDR3 is 14 residues. Germline CDR1 and CDR2: SGHNT and YYREEE (reference sequence).